What follows are 23 T cell receptor beta chains derived from one specimen sequenced in a study of cytomegalovirus exposure and HLA in healthy donors. Sequenced by immunoSEQ multiplex PCR; TCRdb stores in-frame clones only, minus some. Of 150,000 to 200,000 clones listed, approximately 90% were seen once; the top ten hold approximately 3%. Sequencing was carried out using PBMCs. The source is a man younger than 35 in good health and CMV-seronegative.

The chain uses TRBV28 and TRBJ1-3; D remains unclear. CDR3 length: 14 amino acids. The germline V gene encodes CDR1 MDHEN and CDR2 SYDVKM. The CDR3 coding sequence is TGTGGTACCTGGGAGTCCACTTCTGGAAACACCATATATTTT. It codes for CGTWESTSGNTIYF.

V is TRBV11-3 and J is TRBJ2-1; D possibly corresponds to TRBD1 (6 bases). Trimming took 5 bases from V and 5 from J, leaving 13 bases between them. The CDR3 covers 14 residues. CDR1 is SGHNT, CDR2 YENEEA, per germline. CDR3 in amino acids: CASSPRDNHNEQFF. In DNA, the CDR3 is TGTGCCAGCAGCCCGAGGGACAATCACAATGAGCAGTTCTTC.

The rearrangement links TRBV18 to TRBJ1-1, with TRBD1 as a possible D gene (6 bases). This CDR3 is 15 amino acids long. Between the trimmed V and J ends, which lost 11 bases and 5 bases, there was a span of 24 bases. The V gene's germline CDR1 is KGHSH and CDR2 LQKENI. The CDR3 bases are TGTGCCGGCTACCGCGGGGGCACCCCGGATACTGAAGCTTTCTTT. This translates into CAGYRGGTPDTEAFF. The entire variable domain, with the rest obtained from reference TRBV18 and TRBJ1-1, is as follows: NAGVMQNPRHLVRRRGQEARLRCSPMKGHSHVYWYRQLPEEGLKFMVYLQKENIIDESGMPKERFSAEFPKEGPSILRIQQVVRGDSAAYFCAGYRGGTPDTEAFFGQGTRLTVV.

V is TRBV6-6 and J is TRBJ1-4; unclear D gene. Trimming shortened V by 6 bases and J by 5 bases, and 19 bases separated the two germline ends. The CDR3 is made up of 16 amino acids. CDR1 and CDR2 (germline): MNHNY, SVGAGI (reference sequence). The CDR3 DNA follows: TGTGCCAGCAGAACCTCCGGAGGGCAGTCCAATGAAAAACTGTTTTTT. Its protein is CASRTSGGQSNEKLFF.

This clone was found once. The chain recombines TRBV10-2 with TRBJ2-1; 7 bases are a match to TRBD2. J lost 1 base, V lost 6 bases, and 3 bases had no gene match. Germline CDR1 is WSHSY and CDR2 is SAAADI. The CDR3 consists of 14 residues. CDR3 nucleotides: TGCGCCAGCAGCGGGAGGAGTTCCTACAATGAGCAGTTCTTC. Translation: CASSGRSSYNEQFF.

CDR3 sequence (DNA): TGTGCCAGCAGTTTAGGGACACAGGGGAATGTCTATGGCTACACCTTC. This translates into CASSLGTQGNVYGYTF. The genes are TRBV27 and TRBJ1-2, with 7 nucleotides matching TRBD1. This CDR3 has 16 residues. Germline CDR1 reads MNHEY; CDR2 reads SMNVEV (reference sequence). The V segment lost 2 bases and the J segment 4 bases; nucleotides outside the gene matches: 10.

The chain couples TRBV27 to TRBJ2-3; no firm D call. With 3 bases removed from V and 6 bases from J, the gap between germline ends came to 13 bases. Germline V CDR1 and CDR2: MNHEY, SMNVEV (reference sequence). The CDR3 has 14 residues. The DNA for the CDR3 is TGTGCCAGCAGTTTTTACTTCCCCCGGGATACGCAGTATTTT. Its protein is CASSFYFPRDTQYF.

The chain joins TRBV30 to TRBJ1-6, with TRBD1 matching 8 bases. Germline values: CDR1 GTSNPN, CDR2 SVGIG (reference sequence). V shed 8 bases, J shed 7 bases, and the junction held 4 bases outside the gene matches. The CDR3 has 12 amino acids. The CDR3 DNA sequence: TGTGCCATGGACAGGGCCAATTCACCCCTCCACTTT. This codes for CAMDRANSPLHF.

This chain uses TRBV7-9 with TRBJ2-5; D is unresolved. The V and J ends lost 4 bases and 3 bases respectively, with 12 bases between them. Germline CDR1 reads SEHNR; CDR2 reads FQNEAQ (reference sequence). CDR3 length: 14 residues. DNA for the CDR3: TGTGCCAGCAGCTCCAATAGAGGTGAAGAGACCCAGTACTTC. Translating it yields CASSSNRGEETQYF.

This clone was seen a single time. The J gene is TRBJ2-1, the V gene TRBV18, with D perhaps TRBD2 (5 bases). Between the trimmed V and J ends, which lost 0 bases and 4 bases, there was a span of 16 bases. CDR1 and CDR2 from the germline V gene are KGHSH and LQKENI. CDR3 length: 17 residues. CDR3 region: CASSPPSGQRSYNEQFF. The CDR3 DNA reads as TGTGCCAGCTCACCACCGAGCGGCCAAAGATCATACAATGAGCAGTTCTTC.

The J gene is TRBJ1-5, the V gene TRBV6-5, with 9 bases identical to TRBD1. This CDR3 spans 14 amino acids. In germline, CDR1 is MNHEY, CDR2 SVGAGI. V lost 6 bases, J lost 4 bases, and 4 bases stayed unmatched. Written as DNA, the CDR3 is TGTGCCAGCAGCAGGACAGGGGAGAATCAGCCCCAGCATTTT. It codes for CASSRTGENQPQHF.

This sequence joins TRBV23-1 and TRBJ1-1; 7 bases align to TRBD1. TRBV23-1 is an ORF, with its function uncertain. The CDR3 is 16 amino acids. V lost 2 bases, J lost 3 bases, and 9 bases stayed unmatched. The CDR3, as DNA: TGCGCCAGCAGTCAAGCGACAGGGAATCGGGACACTGAAGCTTTCTTT. Its protein product is CASSQATGNRDTEAFF.

V gene TRBV5-1 combines with J gene TRBJ2-3; possibly TRBD1 for D (5 bases). Germline lookup yields CDR1 SGHRS and CDR2 YFSETQ. V was clipped by 4 bases and J by 4 bases, with 25 bases between them. The CDR3 has 18 amino acids. The CDR3 loop reads CASSLSPTQGRISDTQYF. The DNA for the CDR3 is TGCGCCAGCAGCCTGTCCCCTACGCAGGGTAGAATCTCAGATACGCAGTATTTT.

The rearrangement joins TRBV28 to TRBJ2-7, with 11 bases fitting TRBD1. The V gene end was trimmed by 5 bases and the J gene end by 3 bases; junction bases not matched to a gene: 9. The CDR3 has 16 amino acids. Germline assignment: CDR1 MDHEN and CDR2 SYDVKM. CDR3 DNA sequence: TGTGCCAGCAGTCGACGATCCGGGACAGGGGGCTACGAGCAGTACGTC. Translating it yields CASSRRSGTGGYEQYV.

In its sample, this clone was seen a few times. The V and J genes are TRBV5-5 and TRBJ2-7; a weak D match, TRBD1 (6 bases). This CDR3 has 14 residues. The V gene's germline CDR1 is SGHKS and CDR2 YYEKEE (reference sequence). V shed 2 bases and J shed 6 bases, with 15 bases lying between them. The CDR3 here is CASSLKDRKSEQYF. The CDR3 DNA is TGTGCCAGCAGCTTAAAGGACAGAAAGTCCGAGCAGTACTTC.

V gene TRBV11-2 combines with J gene TRBJ1-2; 12 bases align to TRBD1. Germline V gene sequence: CDR1 SGHAT, CDR2 FQNNGV. V shed 5 bases, J shed 8 bases, and the junction held 6 bases outside the gene matches. This CDR3 spans 14 amino acids. The CDR3 protein is CASSRGQGASGYTF. DNA for the CDR3: TGTGCCAGCAGCCGGGGACAGGGGGCCAGCGGCTACACCTTC.

The J gene is TRBJ2-2, the V gene TRBV19, with TRBD1 as a possible D gene (6 bases). The CDR3 spans 14 residues. Deletions cut 9 bases from V and 4 bases from J, with 15 bases between. Per the germline V gene, CDR1 is LNHDA and CDR2 is SQIVND (reference sequence). Here the CDR3 DNA reads TGTGCCAGCAGACCCCAGGGGAGCACCGGGGAGCTGTTTTTT. Amino acids: CASRPQGSTGELFF.

The CDR3 here is CASSQEEREGYEQYF. CDR3 coding DNA: TGTGCCAGCAGCCAAGAAGAGCGGGAGGGCTACGAGCAGTACTTC. The chain joins TRBV4-2 to TRBJ2-7; 10 bases match TRBD2. The germline CDR1 and CDR2 sequences are LGHNA and YNFKEQ. After removal of 0 bases from V and 3 bases from J, the junction contained 2 bases not matched to a gene. CDR3 length: 15 residues.

V usage is TRBV28 and J usage is TRBJ1-5, with TRBD1 identical over 8 bases. CDR1 MDHEN and CDR2 SYDVKM come from the germline V gene. The CDR3 runs 20 residues. V gave up 7 bases and J gave up 1 base; unmatched junction bases: 21. CDR3 in DNA: TGTGCCAGCACCCCACGCCCCTGGACAGGGAAAAGGGGGAGCAATCAGCCCCAGCATTTT. Amino acids: CASTPRPWTGKRGSNQPQHF.

The gene calls are TRBV15 and TRBJ1-5; D unclear. Germline V lookup: CDR1 LNHNV, CDR2 YYDKDF (reference sequence). This CDR3 has 16 residues. V lost 0 bases to trimming and J lost 7 bases, with 16 bases between them. The CDR3 nucleotides read TGTGCCACCAGCAGAGATGGCCTCGGGGTTGGACAGCCCCAGCATTTT. Protein product: CATSRDGLGVGQPQHF.

The genes are TRBV7-2 and TRBJ1-3; D unresolved. The CDR3 extends over 12 amino acids. Trimming cost V 5 bases and J 0 bases, with 2 bases left between them. Germline V lookup: CDR1 SGHTA, CDR2 FQGNSA. CDR3 coding DNA: TGTGCCAGCAGCCACTCTGGAAACACCATATATTTT. Translated, it gives CASSHSGNTIYF.

The chain links TRBV10-1 to TRBJ1-1; a weak D match, TRBD1 (6 bases). The CDR3 is 14 residues long. Germline loops: CDR1 WNHNN, CDR2 SYGVQD (reference sequence). Deletions cut 2 bases from V and 0 bases from J, with 7 bases between. CDR3 protein: CASSERTVNTEAFF. The CDR3 DNA reads as TGCGCCAGCAGTGAGCGGACAGTGAACACTGAAGCTTTCTTT.

The rearrangement joins TRBV6-6 to TRBJ1-5, with D hard to call. Trimming shortened V by 5 bases and J by 2 bases, and 10 bases separated the two germline ends. CDR1 and CDR2 from the germline V gene are MNHNY and SVGAGI (reference sequence). This CDR3 has 14 residues. CDR3 DNA: TGTGCCAGCAGTGGAGGGATGGGCAATCAGCCCCAGCATTTT. It is translated as CASSGGMGNQPQHF.